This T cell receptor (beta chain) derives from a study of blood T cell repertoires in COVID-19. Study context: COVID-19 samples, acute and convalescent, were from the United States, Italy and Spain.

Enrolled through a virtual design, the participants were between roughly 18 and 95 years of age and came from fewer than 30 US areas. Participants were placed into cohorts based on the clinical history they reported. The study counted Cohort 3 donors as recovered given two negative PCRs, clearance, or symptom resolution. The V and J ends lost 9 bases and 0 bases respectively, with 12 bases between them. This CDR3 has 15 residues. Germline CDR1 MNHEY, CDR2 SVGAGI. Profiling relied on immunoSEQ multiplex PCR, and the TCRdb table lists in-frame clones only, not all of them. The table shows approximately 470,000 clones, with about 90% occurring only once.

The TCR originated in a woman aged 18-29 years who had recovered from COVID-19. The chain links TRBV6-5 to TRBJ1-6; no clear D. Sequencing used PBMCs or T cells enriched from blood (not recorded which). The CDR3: CASKLESSYNSPLHF. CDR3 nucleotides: TGTGCCAGTAAGCTCGAGAGCTCCTATAATTCACCCCTCCACTTT.